The clone carrying this TCR beta chain was found a few times. These data belong to a study of CD4 and CD8 cells across lung adenocarcinoma regions. TCRdb re-analysed the PCR reads in MiXCR, keeping a single row per CDR3 protein. The sample has 10,000 to 15,000 distinct CDR3 sequences, around 61% seen once. This CDR3 contains 18 residues. Germline lookup yields CDR1 MNHNS and CDR2 SASEGT. V shed 2 bases and J 1 base; nucleotides not matched to a gene: 12. This chain connects TRBV6-1 to TRBJ1-1, with 8 bases that match TRBD1. The sequencing sample was made of CD8+ T cells from the margin of a lung tumor. The receptor was isolated from a female donor with lung adenocarcinoma. The CD4 and CD8 labels of this study may be unreliable. CDR3 nucleotide sequence: TGTGCCAGCAGTGAAAGCCACCAGGGGGCGATTCGGAACACTGAAGCTTTCTTT. Encoded protein: CASSESHQGAIRNTEAFF.